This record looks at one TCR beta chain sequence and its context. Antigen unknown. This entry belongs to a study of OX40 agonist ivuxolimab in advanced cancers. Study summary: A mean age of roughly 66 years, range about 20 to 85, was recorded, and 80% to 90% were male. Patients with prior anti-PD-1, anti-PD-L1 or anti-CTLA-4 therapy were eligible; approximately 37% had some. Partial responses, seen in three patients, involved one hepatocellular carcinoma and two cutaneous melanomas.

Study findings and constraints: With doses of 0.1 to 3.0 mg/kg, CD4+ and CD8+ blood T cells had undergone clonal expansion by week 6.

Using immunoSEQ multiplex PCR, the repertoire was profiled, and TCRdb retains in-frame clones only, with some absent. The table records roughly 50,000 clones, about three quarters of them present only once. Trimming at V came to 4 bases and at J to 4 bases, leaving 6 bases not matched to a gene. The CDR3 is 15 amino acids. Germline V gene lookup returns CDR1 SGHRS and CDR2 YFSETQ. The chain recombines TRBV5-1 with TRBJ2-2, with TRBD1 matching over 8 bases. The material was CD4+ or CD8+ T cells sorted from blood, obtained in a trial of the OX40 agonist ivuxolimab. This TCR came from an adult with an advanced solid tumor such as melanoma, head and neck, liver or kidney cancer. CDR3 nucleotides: TGCGCCAGCAGCGGGCGACAGGGGATCACCGGGGAGCTGTTTTTT. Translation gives CASSGRQGITGELFF.